This T cell receptor beta chain came from a study of shared clonotypes between healthy human individuals. Study-level points and caveats: Clonotype sharing among donors likely depends on sequencing depth. Although depth was large, rarefaction showed that sequencing of the sorted subsets was incomplete. Clonotypes not shared had lower generation probabilities than those common to all four donors.

Details on this clone: Its specificity is unknown.

V was pared by 6 bases and J by 12 bases, with 17 bases between. CDR3 length: 12 amino acids. CDR1 is LNHDA, CDR2 SQIVND, per germline (reference sequence). Measured with immunoSEQ multiplex PCR; TCRdb has only the in-frame clones, and not every one. The sample comprises over 2 million clones, roughly 94% of which are singletons, and 0.1% to 0.15% rests with the top ten. The gene calls are TRBV19 and TRBJ1-2; possible D gene TRBD1, 6 bases. This sequence was found in a man younger than 30 in good health. The sequenced sample was naive CD4+ T cells sorted from blood. The subset: CD45RA+ positively selected. CDR3 bases: TGTGCCAGTAGCTCGAGGGACAATGCGAACACCTTC. Amino acid sequence: CASSSRDNANTF.